The 18 T cell receptor beta chains presented below share a single source sample, sequenced in a study of blood T cell repertoires in COVID-19. TCRdb's table, derived via immunoSEQ multiplex PCR, lists solely in-frame clones and lacks some. The data contain roughly 410,000 clones, more than 75% of them singletons. Sequencing used peripheral blood. All receptors derive from a woman between 55 and 75 years old with COVID-19, enrolled during active disease.

The sample holds a few counts of this clone. V and J are TRBV6-2 or TRBV6-3 and TRBJ1-5; 7 bases align to TRBD1. The CDR3 loop spans 16 amino acids. CDR1 and CDR2 (germline): MNHEY, SVGEGT. The V gene end was trimmed by 4 bases and the J gene end by 2 bases; junction bases not matched to a gene: 8. For the CDR3, the DNA is TGTGCCAGCAGTTGGGGACAGTTCGGGCGCAATCAGCCCCAGCATTTT. Encoded protein: CASSWGQFGRNQPQHF.

The chain uses TRBV6-5 and TRBJ2-7; TRBD1 matches 7 bases. With 0 bases clipped from V and 3 bases from J, the junction kept 5 bases outside the gene matches. The CDR3 sequence is 15 residues long. Germline CDR1 reads MNHEY; CDR2 reads SVGAGI. Written as DNA, the CDR3 is TGTGCCAGCAGTTACTCGACGGGACAGCTCTACGAGCAGTACTTC. Its translation is CASSYSTGQLYEQYF.

This chain joins TRBV5-1 and TRBJ2-5, with D tentatively TRBD1 (5 bases). The CDR3 loop spans 15 amino acids. Germline CDR1 reads SGHRS; CDR2 reads YFSETQ. The germline V and J ends were trimmed by 1 base and 2 bases, with 12 bases remaining between them. The CDR3 DNA reads TGCGCCAGCAGCTTGTCAGGGCCCGCTCAAGAGACCCAGTACTTC. Translating it yields CASSLSGPAQETQYF. Full variable domain (rest looked up from reference TRBV5-1 and TRBJ2-5): KAGVTQTPRYLIKTRGQQVTLSCSPISGHRSVSWYQQTPGQGLQFLFEYFSETQRNKGNFPGRFSGRQFSNSRSEMNVSTLELGDSALYLCASSLSGPAQETQYFGPGTRLLVL.

The V gene is TRBV5-4, the J gene TRBJ2-1; TRBD2 matches 8 bases. The trim removed 0 bases at V and 1 base at J, leaving 3 bases unmatched. There are 16 residues in the CDR3. Germline V gives CDR1 SGHNT, CDR2 YYREEE (reference sequence). The CDR3 DNA follows: TGTGCCAGCAGCTTGGCCGCGGGGGGTTCCTACAATGAGCAGTTCTTC. Encoded protein: CASSLAAGGSYNEQFF.

The V and J genes are TRBV5-1 and TRBJ1-3; D call uncertain. Deletions cut 0 bases from V and 0 bases from J, with 7 bases between. The CDR3 sequence is 15 residues long. The germline gives CDR1 SGHRS, CDR2 YFSETQ. CDR3 nucleotides: TGCGCCAGCAGCTTGGGTCTCGGCTCTGGAAACACCATATATTTT. Protein product: CASSLGLGSGNTIYF.

The chain is built from TRBV15 and TRBJ1-2; D call uncertain. Germline CDR1 reads LNHNV; CDR2 reads YYDKDF (reference sequence). Trimming took off 3 bases at V and 2 bases at J, with 13 bases between the two ends. CDR3 size: 15 residues. CDR3 in DNA: TGTGCCACCAGCAGGAGTCGTACAGAAAACTATGGCTACACCTTC. Translated: CATSRSRTENYGYTF. Filled out from reference TRBV15 and TRBJ1-2, the complete variable domain reads DAMVIQNPRYQVTQFGKPVTLSCSQTLNHNVMYWYQQKSSQAPKLLFHYYDKDFNNEADTPDNFQSRRPNTSFCFLDIRSPGLGDTAMYLCATSRSRTENYGYTFGSGTRLTVV.

The chain uses TRBV2 and TRBJ2-1; 12 bases line up with TRBD2. The germline CDR1 and CDR2 sequences are SNHLY and FYNNEI. This CDR3 has 15 amino acids. The junction had 6 bases not matched to a gene; V was cut back by 8 bases and J by 4 bases. CDR3 protein: CASGAGTSGYNEQFF. The DNA for the CDR3 is TGTGCCAGCGGCGCCGGGACTAGCGGGTACAATGAGCAGTTCTTC.

This chain connects TRBV3-1 (or the pseudogene TRBV3-2) to TRBJ1-3; D remains unclear. Trimming removed 3 bases from V and 3 bases from J, with 9 bases in between. Per the germline V gene, CDR1 is LGHDT and CDR2 is YNNKEL (reference sequence). The CDR3 is 14 residues long. The CDR3 sequence: CASSHRGGGNTIYF. Written as DNA, the CDR3 is TGTGCCAGCAGCCACCGGGGAGGTGGAAACACCATATATTTT.

The chain links TRBV9 to TRBJ2-3, with 8 bases aligning to TRBD2. The V gene's germline CDR1 is SGDLS and CDR2 YYNGEE. The CDR3 is made up of 20 amino acids. V lost 0 bases, J lost 2 bases, and 17 bases stayed unmatched. The CDR3 sequence: CASSVGERGRREGPTDTQYF. For the CDR3, the DNA is TGTGCCAGCAGCGTAGGAGAGCGGGGGCGCCGGGAAGGACCCACAGATACGCAGTATTTT.

The chain couples TRBV2 to TRBJ2-5, with 8 bases that match TRBD1. In germline, CDR1 is SNHLY, CDR2 FYNNEI. This CDR3 comprises 14 residues. With V trimmed by 7 bases and J by 2 bases, 6 bases remained unmatched. CDR3 sequence (DNA): TGTGCCAGCACAGGACAGGGTAGGCAAGAGACCCAGTACTTC. It codes for CASTGQGRQETQYF.

The J gene is TRBJ2-2, the V gene TRBV10-2; TRBD1 agrees at 7 bases. Trimming at V came to 4 bases and at J to 2 bases, leaving 7 bases not matched to a gene. CDR3 length: 16 residues. Germline CDR1 is WSHSY and CDR2 is SAAADI. The CDR3 DNA reads TGCGCCAGCAGTGGTTGGACAGGCACCAACACCGGGGAGCTGTTTTTT. It translates to CASSGWTGTNTGELFF.

The rearrangement uses TRBV6-1 and TRBJ2-5; tentatively, D is TRBD2 (6 bases). V was trimmed by 4 bases and J by 1 base, leaving 13 bases between them. CDR1 is MNHNS, CDR2 SASEGT, per germline. This CDR3 region has 15 residues. CDR3 in DNA: TGTGCCAGCAGTGGGTATGGGGGGACCCAAGAGACCCAGTACTTC. Translation: CASSGYGGTQETQYF.

Comment on this clone: This specimen includes other DNA sequences encoding the same CDR3. This chain connects TRBV6-1 to TRBJ1-5; 8 bases agree with TRBD1. This CDR3 spans 15 amino acids. The V gene end was trimmed by 3 bases and the J gene end by 1 base; junction bases not matched to a gene: 2. From germline, CDR1 is MNHNS and CDR2 SASEGT. CDR3 sequence reads: CASSENRGSNQPQHF. The CDR3 DNA reads as TGTGCCAGCAGTGAGAACAGGGGGAGCAATCAGCCCCAGCATTTT.

The chain joins TRBV12-5 to TRBJ2-3; D unresolved. Trimming removed 5 bases at V and 8 bases at J, with 11 bases between. This CDR3 has 12 residues. Germline V lookup: CDR1 LGHNT, CDR2 FRNRAP. CDR3 coding DNA: TGTGCTAGTGGTGTAACGCCGGGTACGCAGTATTTT. Amino acid sequence: CASGVTPGTQYF.

This chain links TRBV4-2 with TRBJ1-1; TRBD1 is a possible D gene (6 bases). V shed 0 bases and J shed 6 bases, with 14 bases lying between them. This CDR3 is 15 amino acids long. Germline assignment: CDR1 LGHNA and CDR2 YNFKEQ. The CDR3 DNA reads as TGTGCCAGCAGCCAAGATGTAGGGGGAAGGGCTGAAGCTTTCTTT. This encodes CASSQDVGGRAEAFF.

The CDR3 DNA reads as TGTGCCAGCAGCGACAGGGTTTGGACCGGGGAGCTGTTTTTT. Translated, it gives CASSDRVWTGELFF. The chain is built from TRBV2 and TRBJ2-2; 7 positions match TRBD1. CDR3 length: 14 amino acids. V shed 6 bases and J 5 bases; nucleotides not matched to a gene: 6. Germline V CDR1 and CDR2: SNHLY, FYNNEI.

The V and J genes are TRBV5-4 and TRBJ2-3; 10 nucleotides match TRBD2. J was trimmed by 5 bases and V by 2 bases; bases with no gene match: 8. Germline V gives CDR1 SGHNT, CDR2 YYREEE (reference sequence). This CDR3 is 16 amino acids long. CDR3 sequence reads: CASSFSPAGGQDTQYF. In nucleotides, the CDR3 is TGTGCCAGCAGCTTCTCCCCAGCGGGGGGGCAAGATACGCAGTATTTT.

The CDR3 DNA sequence: TGTGCCAGCAGCTCAAAGCGGGGGGAGACCCAGTACTTC. This sequence encodes CASSSKRGETQYF. V is TRBV7-2 and J is TRBJ2-5; 8 bases align to TRBD2. Losses at the gene ends were 4 bases for V and 5 bases for J; bases not matched to a gene: 3. CDR3 length: 13 residues. Germline V CDR1 and CDR2: SGHTA, FQGNSA.